This TCR beta chain emerged from a study of T cells in narcolepsy. Assay: immunoSEQ multiplex PCR; the TCRdb copy retains only in-frame clones and omits some. This sample carries tens of thousands of clones, approximately 80% of them seen once, and the ten largest clones take around 3.7%. The sample holds one count of this clone. The antigen is unknown. The CDR3 has 12 amino acids. Trimming removed 4 bases at V and 8 bases at J, with 9 bases between. CDR1 MNHEY and CDR2 SVGAGI come from the germline V gene. Overall study findings and caveats: Reportedly, autoreactive clonotypes were serially detected in patients' blood but not controls'. Autoreactive clone sequences were missing from some blood memory CD4+ repertoires.

The receptor comes from a human donor with narcolepsy. Sequences were obtained from CD45RA- memory CD4+ T cells from PBMCs. This chain links TRBV6-5 with TRBJ1-5; TRBD1 might be the D (6 bases). CDR3 sequence: CASSSGTKPQHF. As DNA, the CDR3 is TGTGCCAGCAGTTCCGGGACAAAGCCCCAGCATTTT.